The 25 T cell receptor beta chains presented below share a single source sample, sequenced in a study of blood T cell repertoires in COVID-19. Using immunoSEQ multiplex PCR, the repertoire was profiled, and TCRdb retains in-frame clones only, with some absent. The table records fewer than 250,000 clones, approximately 84% of them present only once. Sequenced material: peripheral blood. These receptors originate from a man aged 35-49 years with acute or convalescent COVID-19.

The chain recombines TRBV6-2 or TRBV6-3 with TRBJ1-2; TRBD1 matches at 12 bases. From germline, CDR1 is MNHEY and CDR2 SVGEGT. With V trimmed by 6 bases and J by 6 bases, 14 bases remained unmatched. The CDR3 covers 17 residues. DNA of the CDR3: TGTGCCAGCAGCCCTTGGGACAGGGGGCGTGCCAGCGATGGCTACACCTTC. It specifies CASSPWDRGRASDGYTF.

CDR3 protein: CASTTPRGPSGNTIYF. In nucleotides, the CDR3 is TGTGCCAGTACCACACCCAGGGGGCCTTCTGGAAACACCATATATTTT. The V and J genes are TRBV19 and TRBJ1-3; 8 bases line up with TRBD1. Trimming at V came to 7 bases and at J to 1 base, leaving 9 bases not matched to a gene. The CDR3 has 16 residues. Germline lookup yields CDR1 LNHDA and CDR2 SQIVND (reference sequence). Filled out from reference TRBV19 and TRBJ1-3, the complete variable domain reads DGGITQSPKYLFRKEGQNVTLSCEQNLNHDAMYWYRQDPGQGLRLIYYSQIVNDFQKGDIAEGYSVSREKKESFPLTVTSAQKNPTAFYLCASTTPRGPSGNTIYFGEGSWLTVV.

The V gene is TRBV28, the J gene TRBJ1-2, with TRBD1 matching over 8 bases. Germline CDR1 is MDHEN and CDR2 is SYDVKM. Losses at the gene ends were 6 bases for V and 2 bases for J; bases not matched to a gene: 8. CDR3 size: 15 residues. As DNA, the CDR3 is TGTGCCAGCAGGTCGGACAGGGCTGAAAACTATGGCTACACCTTC. Protein: CASRSDRAENYGYTF.

A few counts support this clone. This chain uses TRBV7-2 with TRBJ1-1, with TRBD1 as a possible D gene (5 bases). Germline CDR1 reads SGHTA; CDR2 reads FQGNSA. V was pared by 3 bases and J by 4 bases, with 15 bases between. The CDR3 is 15 residues long. The CDR3 DNA reads TGTGCCAGCAGCTTGGGTGCGGGGGTGGGCACTGAAGCTTTCTTT. It yields the protein CASSLGAGVGTEAFF.

The chain recombines TRBV7-3 with TRBJ2-7, with 7 bases lining up with TRBD1. Germline V lookup: CDR1 SGHTA, CDR2 FQGTGA. V lost 3 bases and J lost 0; bases outside the gene matches: 2. The CDR3 covers 14 residues. CDR3 nucleotides: TGTGCCAGCAGCTTCACAGGGGACTCCTACGAGCAGTACTTC. It is translated as CASSFTGDSYEQYF.

The chain links TRBV7-9 to TRBJ1-1; 10 nucleotides agree with TRBD1. The length of the CDR3 is 15 residues. The V gene end was trimmed by 1 base and the J gene end by 7 bases; junction bases not matched to a gene: 6. Per germline, CDR1 SEHNR and CDR2 FQNEAQ (reference sequence). The CDR3 sequence: CASSLEGTGVSEAFF. CDR3 in DNA: TGTGCCAGCAGCTTAGAAGGGACAGGGGTGAGTGAAGCTTTCTTT.

The gene calls are TRBV10-3 and TRBJ2-1, with 7 bases lining up with TRBD2. V gave up 2 bases and J gave up 7 bases; unmatched junction bases: 8. In germline, CDR1 is ENHRY, CDR2 SYGVKD. The CDR3 length is 15 residues. CDR3 nucleotides: TGTGCCATCAGTGAGACTCGGACTAGTCCAAATGAGCAGTTCTTC. Its translation is CAISETRTSPNEQFF.

The gene calls are TRBV6-4 and TRBJ1-1, with D possibly TRBD1 on 6 matching bases. The CDR3 length is 13 residues. V lost 3 bases to trimming and J lost 7 bases, with 12 bases between them. Looked up from germline, CDR1 is MRHNA and CDR2 is SNTAGT. CDR3 amino acids: CASSETEQGEAFF. The CDR3 coding sequence is TGTGCCAGCAGTGAAACCGAACAGGGTGAAGCTTTCTTT.

The chain is built from TRBV24-1 and TRBJ2-2; tentative D call: TRBD2 (6 bases). The CDR3 runs 14 residues. Germline CDR1 reads KGHDR; CDR2 reads SFDVKD. Deletions cut 9 bases from V and 6 bases from J, with 16 bases between. CDR3 region: CATGGTETPGELFF. In DNA, the CDR3 is TGTGCCACCGGGGGGACGGAAACCCCCGGGGAGCTGTTTTTT.

The sample holds a few counts of this clone. This chain joins TRBV18 and TRBJ1-2; 7 bases align to TRBD1. CDR3 length: 13 residues. Germline CDR1 is KGHSH and CDR2 is LQKENI. The J segment lost 4 bases and the V segment lost 6 bases, leaving 5 bases of the junction unmatched. DNA for the CDR3: TGTGCCAGCTCTTCGGGACAGAGCTATGGCTACACCTTC. Translation: CASSSGQSYGYTF.

This chain uses TRBV7-9 with TRBJ1-5; 10 bases agree with TRBD1. Germline assignment: CDR1 SEHNR and CDR2 FQNEAQ (reference sequence). Germline trimming cut 5 bases from V and 7 bases from J; bases unmatched to any gene: 8. The CDR3 is made up of 15 amino acids. The CDR3 DNA reads TGTGCCAGCAGCGCCGACAGGGGGCAGAGACAGCCCCAGCATTTT. Residues: CASSADRGQRQPQHF.

The chain couples TRBV24-1 to TRBJ1-1; weak D call: TRBD1 (5 bases). The V gene's germline CDR1 is KGHDR and CDR2 SFDVKD. The CDR3 length is 14 residues. Trimming stripped 5 bases from V and 8 bases from J, with 17 bases between. For the CDR3, the DNA is TGTGCCACCAGTGCCTCGGGGGGGTCGCGGGAAGCTTTCTTT. Protein: CATSASGGSREAFF.

The chain employs TRBV5-1 and TRBJ1-1; 10 nucleotides align to TRBD1. Losses at the gene ends were 6 bases for V and 4 bases for J; bases not matched to a gene: 6. The CDR3 has 14 amino acids. Per the germline V gene, CDR1 is SGHRS and CDR2 is YFSETQ. The CDR3 nucleotides read TGCGCCAGCATTCCGGGACAGGGGACCACTGAAGCTTTCTTT. As protein: CASIPGQGTTEAFF.

J is TRBJ2-3 and V is TRBV5-1, with TRBD1 matching 9 bases. With 4 bases clipped from V and 5 bases from J, the junction kept 8 bases outside the gene matches. The length of the CDR3 is 15 residues. Germline V gene lookup returns CDR1 SGHRS and CDR2 YFSETQ. As DNA, the CDR3 is TGCGCCAGCAGCACCCGGGACAGGGTTCAAGATACGCAGTATTTT. This encodes CASSTRDRVQDTQYF.

The gene calls are TRBV9 and TRBJ1-6; 8 nucleotides match TRBD1. V gave up 2 bases and J gave up 8 bases; unmatched junction bases: 3. CDR1 and CDR2 (germline): SGDLS, YYNGEE. This CDR3 has 14 amino acids. The CDR3 loop is CASSVKDRDSPLHF. The CDR3 bases are TGTGCCAGCAGCGTGAAGGACAGGGATTCACCCCTCCACTTT.

CDR3 bases: TGTGCCAGCACAGCGAGCGGGGGGCCTAGTGAGCAGTTCTTC. Its translation is CASTASGGPSEQFF. The rearrangement uses TRBV6-5 and TRBJ2-1, with TRBD2 matching 9 bases. Trimming removed 7 bases from V and 9 bases from J; junction bases left unmatched: 10. Germline CDR1 MNHEY, CDR2 SVGAGI. This CDR3 is built from 14 residues.

This clone was observed a few times. The rearrangement uses TRBV6-5 and TRBJ1-1; TRBD1 might be the D (5 bases). The CDR3 sequence is 13 residues long. Germline V gene lookup returns CDR1 MNHEY and CDR2 SVGAGI. V gave up 6 bases and J gave up 1 base, with 9 bases separating them. The CDR3 DNA is TGTGCCAGCAGCGACGACAGGAACACTGAAGCTTTCTTT. Translating it yields CASSDDRNTEAFF.

The chain recombines TRBV12-3 or TRBV12-4 with TRBJ1-6; TRBD1 matches at 10 bases. The CDR3 has 13 residues. Germline trimming cut 10 bases from V and 8 bases from J; bases unmatched to any gene: 5. Written as DNA, the CDR3 is TGTGCCACCAGGACAGGGGGAGATTCACCCCTCCACTTT. This codes for CATRTGGDSPLHF.

The chain joins TRBV4-1 to TRBJ1-2; 8 positions match TRBD1. The length of the CDR3 is 15 residues. Germline values: CDR1 MGHRA, CDR2 YSYEKL. The trim removed 3 bases at V and 2 bases at J, leaving 5 bases unmatched. CDR3 DNA sequence: TGCGCCAGCAGCCATACGACAGGGGAGAACTATGGCTACACCTTC. It translates to CASSHTTGENYGYTF.

The J gene is TRBJ1-6, the V gene TRBV9; tentatively, D is TRBD1 (6 bases). Trimming stripped 1 base from V and 6 bases from J, with 8 bases between. The length of the CDR3 is 14 residues. Germline CDR1 and CDR2: SGDLS and YYNGEE. Written as DNA, the CDR3 is TGTGCCAGCAGCGTAAGGACAGTTAATTCACCCCTCCACTTT. Translation: CASSVRTVNSPLHF.

This sequence joins TRBV7-3 and TRBJ2-3; unclear D gene. Germline CDR1 SGHTA, CDR2 FQGTGA. V was pared by 5 bases and J by 0 bases, with 6 bases between. This CDR3 is 13 amino acids long. The CDR3 DNA is TGTGCCAGCAGCCCCCTTAGCACAGATACGCAGTATTTT. Translating gives CASSPLSTDTQYF.

This clone was picked up one time. The rearrangement joins TRBV4-2 to TRBJ1-2; perhaps TRBD1 as D (6 bases). There are 16 residues in the CDR3. Germline V lookup: CDR1 LGHNA, CDR2 YNFKEQ. V was shortened by 6 bases and J by 1 base, with 18 bases between the two germline ends. The CDR3 spells CASRDEAGVSNYGYTF. In DNA, the CDR3 is TGTGCCAGCAGAGATGAAGCAGGGGTCAGTAACTATGGCTACACCTTC.

The chain links TRBV28 to TRBJ1-5, with D possibly matching TRBD1 (5 bases). This CDR3 has 14 amino acids. V lost 5 bases and J 4 bases, leaving 12 bases between the germline ends. Germline V gene sequence: CDR1 MDHEN, CDR2 SYDVKM. The DNA for the CDR3 is TGTGCCAGCAGTCCCCGGGGGAGTAATCAGCCCCAGCATTTT. It translates to CASSPRGSNQPQHF.

The chain links TRBV28 to TRBJ1-2, with 11 bases that match TRBD1. Germline CDR1 MDHEN, CDR2 SYDVKM. V shed 3 bases and J 1 base; nucleotides not matched to a gene: 4. The CDR3 loop spans 16 amino acids. CDR3 nucleotides: TGTGCCAGCAGTTTGGCGGGACAGGGGGATAACTATGGCTACACCTTC. Encoded protein: CASSLAGQGDNYGYTF.

The chain is built from TRBV6-6 and TRBJ2-1; 12 bases align to TRBD2. The CDR3 totals 16 residues. J lost 6 bases, V lost 2 bases, and 5 bases had no gene match. From germline, CDR1 is MNHNY and CDR2 SVGAGI (reference sequence). For the CDR3, the DNA is TGTGCCAGCAGTTACAACCCTAGCGGGGGGGCCAATGAGCAGTTCTTC. It is translated as CASSYNPSGGANEQFF.